One T cell receptor (beta chain) is described in this entry. This specimen belongs to a study of blood T cell repertoires in COVID-19. Across the study: Samples came from the United States, Italy and Spain, spanning acute and convalescent COVID-19. The analysed material was cDNA or gDNA that came from T cells, B-cell-depleted T cells, or PBMCs.

V lost 4 bases to trimming and J lost 0 bases, with 10 bases between them. CDR1 is ENHRY and CDR2 is SYGVKD in the germline V gene. The length of the CDR3 is 14 residues. Clones were sequenced by immunoSEQ multiplex PCR, and TCRdb holds only the in-frame ones, with some missing. The profile shows roughly 140,000 clones, 85% of them singletons. The clonotype originates from a man in his fifties with acute or convalescent COVID-19. This chain uses TRBV10-3 with TRBJ2-7; unclear D gene. The specimen was peripheral blood. Written as DNA, the CDR3 is TGTGCCATCAGTGGCCCTACGAACTCCTACGAGCAGTACTTC. Amino acid sequence: CAISGPTNSYEQYF.